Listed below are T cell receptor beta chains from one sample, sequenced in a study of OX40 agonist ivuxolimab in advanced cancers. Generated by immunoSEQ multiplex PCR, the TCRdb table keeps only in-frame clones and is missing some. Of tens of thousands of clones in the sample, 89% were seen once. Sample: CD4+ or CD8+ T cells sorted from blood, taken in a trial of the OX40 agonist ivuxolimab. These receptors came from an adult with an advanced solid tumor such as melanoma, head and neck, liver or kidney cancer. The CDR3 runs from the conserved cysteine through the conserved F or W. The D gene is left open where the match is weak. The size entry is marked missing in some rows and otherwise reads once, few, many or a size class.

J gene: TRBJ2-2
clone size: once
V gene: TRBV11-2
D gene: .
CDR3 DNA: TGTGCCAGCAGCTCCCTAGTGAACACCGGGGAGCTGTTTTTT
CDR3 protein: CASSSLVNTGELFF

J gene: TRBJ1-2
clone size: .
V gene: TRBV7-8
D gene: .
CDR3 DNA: TGTGCCAGCAGCTATGGACATACCCGAAAGACCTATGGCTACACCTTC
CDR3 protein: CASSYGHTRKTYGYTF

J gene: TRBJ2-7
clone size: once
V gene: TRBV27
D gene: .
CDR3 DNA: TGTGCCAGCAGCCCATTAGAAGAGGGGAAGGGTTTGGCAGGGGAGCAGTACTTC
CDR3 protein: CASSPLEEGKGLAGEQYF

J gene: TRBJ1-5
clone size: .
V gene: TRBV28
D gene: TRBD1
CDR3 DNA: TGTGCCAGCACCACCCCCGGAACCCGGGACAGCCGCAATCAGCCCCAGCATTTT
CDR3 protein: CASTTPGTRDSRNQPQHF

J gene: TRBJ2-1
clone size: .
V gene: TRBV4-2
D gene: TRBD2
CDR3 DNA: TGTGCCAGCAGCCAAGAAGGACTAGCGAGAAGCTCCTACAATGAGCAGTTCTTC
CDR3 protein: CASSQEGLARSSYNEQFF

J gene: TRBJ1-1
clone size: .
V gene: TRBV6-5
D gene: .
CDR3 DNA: TGTGCCAGCAACAGTCTGGGACCTGTGACTGAAGCTTTCTTT
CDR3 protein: CASNSLGPVTEAFF

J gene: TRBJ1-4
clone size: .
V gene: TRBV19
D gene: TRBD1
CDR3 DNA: TGTGCCAGTAGTAAGGGGGCAGATAATGAAAAACTGTTTTTT
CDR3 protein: CASSKGADNEKLFF

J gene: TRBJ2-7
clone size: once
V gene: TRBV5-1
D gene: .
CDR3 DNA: TGCGCCAGCAGCTCCGGGAACGAGCAGTACTTC
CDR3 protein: CASSSGNEQYF

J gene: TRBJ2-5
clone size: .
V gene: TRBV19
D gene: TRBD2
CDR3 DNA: TGTGCCAGTAGTACGGGAGGGGAGACCCAGTACTTC
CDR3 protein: CASSTGGETQYF

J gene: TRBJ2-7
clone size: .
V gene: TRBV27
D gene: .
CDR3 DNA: TGTGCCAGCAGTTTTCTAGGGGAAGGCTACGAGCAGTACTTC
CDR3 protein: CASSFLGEGYEQYF

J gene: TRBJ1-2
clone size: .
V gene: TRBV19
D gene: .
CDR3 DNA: TGTGCCAGTAGTCGCGACTATGGCTACACCTTC
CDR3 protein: CASSRDYGYTF

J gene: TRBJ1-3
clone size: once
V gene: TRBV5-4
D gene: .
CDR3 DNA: TGTGCCAGCAGCGACGGGCGGAAGCTCTCTGGAAACACCATATATTTT
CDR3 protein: CASSDGRKLSGNTIYF

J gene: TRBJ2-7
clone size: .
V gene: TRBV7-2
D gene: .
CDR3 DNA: TGTGCCAGCAGTGAGAGAGGACGGACAGCTACCTACGAGCAGTACTTC
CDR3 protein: CASSERGRTATYEQYF

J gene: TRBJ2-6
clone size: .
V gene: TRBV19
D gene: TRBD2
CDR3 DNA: TGTGCCAGTAGGCGGGTTAGCGGGGGTTCTGGGGCCAACGTCCTGACTTTC
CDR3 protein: CASRRVSGGSGANVLTF

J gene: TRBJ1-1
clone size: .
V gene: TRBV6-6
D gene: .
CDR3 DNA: TGTGCCAGCAGTTACATGGGGGCGGTGAACACTGAAGCTTTCTTT
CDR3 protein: CASSYMGAVNTEAFF

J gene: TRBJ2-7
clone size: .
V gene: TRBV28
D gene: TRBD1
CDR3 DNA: TGTGCCAGCGGGACAGGAGCGGCCTACGAGCAGTACTTC
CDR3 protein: CASGTGAAYEQYF

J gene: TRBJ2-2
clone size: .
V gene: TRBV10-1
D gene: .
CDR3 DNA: TGCGCCAGCAGCCCTGTCGTCGGGGAGCTGTTTTTT
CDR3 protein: CASSPVVGELFF

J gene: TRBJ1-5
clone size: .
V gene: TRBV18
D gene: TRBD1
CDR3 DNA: TGTGCCAGCTCACCACTACAGGGGGTTCAGCCCCAGCATTTT
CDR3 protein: CASSPLQGVQPQHF

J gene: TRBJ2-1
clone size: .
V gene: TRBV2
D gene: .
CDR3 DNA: TGTGCCAGCAGTGAAGAGTCTAGCTCCTACAATGAGCAGTTCTTC
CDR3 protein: CASSEESSSYNEQFF

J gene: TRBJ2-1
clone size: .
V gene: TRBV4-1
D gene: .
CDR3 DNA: TGCGCCAGCAGCCTCACTTCCACGGGAAGCTCCTACAATGAGCAGTTCTTC
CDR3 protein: CASSLTSTGSSYNEQFF

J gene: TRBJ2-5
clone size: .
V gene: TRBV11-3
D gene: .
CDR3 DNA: TGTGCCAGCAGCCCACAGGGTACGGGGGAGACCCAGTACTTC
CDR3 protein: CASSPQGTGETQYF

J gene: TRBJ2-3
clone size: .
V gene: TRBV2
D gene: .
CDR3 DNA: TGTGCCCTCGGGGGAACAGATACGCAGTATTTT
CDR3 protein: CALGGTDTQYF

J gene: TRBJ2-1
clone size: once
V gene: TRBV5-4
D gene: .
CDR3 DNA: TGTGCCAGCAGCCTGAACCCGGGACCATACAATGAGCAGTTCTTC
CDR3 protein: CASSLNPGPYNEQFF

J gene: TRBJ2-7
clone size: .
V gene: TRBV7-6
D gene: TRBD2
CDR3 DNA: TGTGCCAGCCCTCGCACAGGGCTAGCGGGAGACGAGCAGTACTTC
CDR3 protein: CASPRTGLAGDEQYF

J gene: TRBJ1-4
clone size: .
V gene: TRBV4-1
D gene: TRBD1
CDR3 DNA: TGCGCCAGCAGCAGGGACAGGGCAAACGAAAAACTGTTTTTT
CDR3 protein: CASSRDRANEKLFF

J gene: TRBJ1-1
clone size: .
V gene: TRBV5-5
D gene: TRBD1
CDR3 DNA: TGTGCCAGCAGCTCTACAGGGGCGAACACTGAAGCTTTCTTT
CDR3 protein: CASSSTGANTEAFF

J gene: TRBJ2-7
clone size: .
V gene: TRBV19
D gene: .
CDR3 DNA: TGTGCCAGTAGTATAGAATACTGGGACGGCTCCTACGAGCAGTACTTC
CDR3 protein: CASSIEYWDGSYEQYF

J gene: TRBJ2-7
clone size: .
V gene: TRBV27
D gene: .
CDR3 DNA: TGTGCCAGCAGTTTATCAACGGGATCCTACGAGCAGTACTTC
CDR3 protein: CASSLSTGSYEQYF

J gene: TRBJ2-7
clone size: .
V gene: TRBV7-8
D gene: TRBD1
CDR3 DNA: TGTGCCAGCAGCTTAGGAGCGGGACAGGGCTCCTACGAGCAGTACTTC
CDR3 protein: CASSLGAGQGSYEQYF

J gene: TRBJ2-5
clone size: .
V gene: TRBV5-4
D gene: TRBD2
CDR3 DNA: TGTGCCAGCAGCTCTCCCCCGGGACTAGCGGAAGAGACCCAGTACTTC
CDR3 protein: CASSSPPGLAEETQYF